This T cell receptor beta chain was recovered during a study of tumor and adjacent non-tumor tissue in lung cancer (dated by TCRdb to between 2017 and 2018). Looking at the study overall: The cohort included about a dozen adenocarcinoma, 2 squamous cell carcinoma and 1 small cell lung cancer patients. For each patient, one tumor sample and one normal lung sample were taken, giving under 35 paired specimens that underwent TCRbeta CDR3 sequencing. In total, sequencing yielded under 150 million productive TCRbeta reads, which works out to an average of approximately 4.1 million reads per sample. Among the roughly 15 patients, ages ranged from roughly 31 to 76 years, roughly ten were men and 5 were women, and disease was TNM stage I to III. The study compared bulk TCRbeta repertoires between lung tumor tissue and matched distant non-tumor lung tissue from approximately 14 lung cancer patients. What the authors observed across the whole study: Tumor tissue showed significantly greater TCR diversity (inverse Simpson) than normal lung tissue (431.37 vs 166.20, P = 0.0075, Mann-Whitney U test). The cohort had only around 14 patients, and the authors noted that larger samples and more detailed clinical data are needed. Younger patients had significantly higher TCR diversity, and higher tumor TCR diversity was associated with shorter overall and disease-free survival. Neither the sequencing platform nor unique molecular identifiers are named or mentioned anywhere in the methods. Peripheral blood was not sequenced, so blood TCRbeta repertoires in these lung cancer patients were not examined. In normal lung, the top 100 clones accounted for a significantly larger cumulative share of the repertoire than in tumor tissue.

As regards this clonotype: Its antigen is not yet known. The CDR3 ends on some other residue instead of the conserved phenylalanine or tryptophan, so this is likely a read error. The DNA is omitted, as the CDR3 cannot be located on it reliably, and the CDR3 follows TCRdb's listing.

RNA was extracted from bulk unsorted tissue and checked for quality with a NanoDrop ND-1000 and an Agilent 2100. Normal lung samples were distant non-tumor tissue taken more than 3 cm from the tumor edge. Donors were newly diagnosed lung cancer patients admitted for thoracic surgery in China between August and November 2014, without prior chemotherapy. Patients with previous radiotherapy or chemotherapy, or with another concurrent cancer, were excluded from the study. Pieces of surgical tissue measuring 1-2 cm3 were kept in RNAlater solution and held at -80 degrees C until needed. Preparation of the library involved multiplex PCR. The sequencing machine was an Illumina HiSeq 2500. TCRbeta libraries were constructed through three rounds of nested PCR with primers (Table S4) according to protocols adapted from ARM-PCR. Before sequencing, PCR products in the 200-500 bp range were cut out of the gel and cleaned up using the QIAquick gel extraction kit. The authors processed their data as follows. Trimmomatic was used to clean the reads, FLASH merged the cleaned reads into complete CDR3 sequences, and MiTCR assigned the sequences to V(D)J germline segments. Clonal diversity was computed as the inverse Simpson's index with VDJtools. A read counted as productive if the sequence was in-frame and lacked a premature stop codon. TCRdb trimmed the raw reads at Q25, called clones with MiXCR and kept productive beta chains. Entries are consolidated by CDR3 protein sequence, retaining the most common genes and DNA. These V and J calls rely on TCRdb rather than the paper's analysis. The sample yields about 98,000 distinct CDR3 sequences; around three quarters were counted once. Approximately 28% of the sample is in the top ten clones.

The CDR3 totals 15 residues, both ends included. The germline V gene sets CDR1 to SGHRS and CDR2 to YFSETQ. Sequencing used distant non-tumor lung tissue. The V gene is TRBV5-1 and the J gene is TRBJ2-1. This clonotype originated in a man in his sixties with small cell lung cancer. The CDR3 loop reads CASSLAGGTYNEQFL.